One and the same sample provided the 18 T cell receptor beta chains below, sequenced in a study of a mutant IDH1 vaccine in newly diagnosed glioma. What these receptors recognize is not known. Noted time point: week 35, safety follow-up. Every vaccine dose comprised 300 ug of mutant IDH1 20-mer peptide plus topical imiquimod. TCRdb keeps only in-frame clones here, not all; method: immunoSEQ multiplex PCR. The sample lists tens of thousands of clones, under 90% seen once, with approximately 4.1% in the top ten. The sample here was PBMCs, taken from a glioma patient whose treatment included an IDH1 peptide vaccine. These receptors were taken from a man aged 25-45 years with glioma.

Only one count was recorded for this clone. V gene TRBV13 combines with J gene TRBJ2-1, with D possibly matching TRBD1 (6 bases). Germline-derived CDR1 and CDR2 are PRHDT and FYEKMQ (reference sequence). Trimming pared 5 bases from V and 1 base from J, leaving 15 bases between. The CDR3 has 16 residues. CDR3 residues: CASSGRQAASYNEQFF. The CDR3 DNA reads TGTGCCAGCAGCGGGCGACAGGCCGCATCCTACAATGAGCAGTTCTTC.

The chain is built from TRBV28 and TRBJ2-3; D is undetermined. V gave up 6 bases and J gave up 4 bases, with 14 bases separating them. The CDR3 spans 14 residues. The germline V gene has CDR1 MDHEN and CDR2 SYDVKM. The CDR3 bases are TGTGCCAGCAGCTTTTACCGGGCCCCAGATACGCAGTATTTT. Translation gives CASSFYRAPDTQYF.

V usage is TRBV6-4 and J usage is TRBJ2-1, with 8 bases matching TRBD1. Unmatched junction bases numbered 4, after V lost 4 bases and J lost 2 bases. Germline CDR1 is MRHNA and CDR2 is SNTAGT. The CDR3 runs 15 residues. DNA of the CDR3: TGTGCCAGCAGTGTCGAGACAGGGGCCTACAATGAGCAGTTCTTC. This sequence encodes CASSVETGAYNEQFF.

The chain employs TRBV7-9 and TRBJ2-2; TRBD1 matches 7 bases. V dropped 3 bases and J dropped 1; count of bases not matched to a gene: 8. Germline CDR1 SEHNR, CDR2 FQNEAQ (reference sequence). This CDR3 spans 17 amino acids. CDR3 residues: CASSFGRTGLNTGELFF. In nucleotides, the CDR3 is TGTGCCAGCAGCTTCGGTAGGACAGGATTGAACACCGGGGAGCTGTTTTTT.

This rearrangement joins TRBV29-1 to TRBJ1-4; D is perhaps TRBD1 (5 bases). V was cut by 4 bases and J by 7 bases, with 10 bases left in between. This CDR3 contains 12 residues. Germline V lookup: CDR1 SQVTM, CDR2 ANQGSEA. The CDR3 coding sequence is TGCAGCGTTGCAGGGATAGGTGAAAAACTGTTTTTT. Protein product: CSVAGIGEKLFF.

The chain carries TRBV9 and TRBJ1-1; tentatively, D is TRBD1 (5 bases). V was clipped by 0 bases and J by 1 base, with 19 bases between them. The CDR3 spans 18 residues. CDR1 is SGDLS, CDR2 YYNGEE, per germline. CDR3 region: CASSVAWGVTNPNTEAFF. The CDR3 nucleotides read TGTGCCAGCAGCGTAGCTTGGGGGGTGACCAACCCGAACACTGAAGCTTTCTTT. Supplemented by reference TRBV9 and TRBJ1-1, the full variable domain reads DSGVTQTPKHLITATGQRVTLRCSPRSGDLSVYWYQQSLDQGLQFLIQYYNGEERAKGNILERFSAQQFPDLHSELNLSSLELGDSALYFCASSVAWGVTNPNTEAFFGQGTRLTVV.

V is TRBV7-2 and J is TRBJ1-1; no definite D call. The CDR3 runs to 13 residues. Trimming cost V 8 bases and J 1 base, with 11 bases left between them. Germline V gives CDR1 SGHTA, CDR2 FQGNSA. The CDR3 loop reads CASDLAANTEAFF. Written as DNA, the CDR3 is TGTGCCAGCGACCTAGCAGCGAACACTGAAGCTTTCTTT.

This clone was seen only a few times. The chain links TRBV29-1 to TRBJ1-1; TRBD1 aligns across 9 bases. The CDR3 extends over 13 amino acids. Losses at the gene ends were 5 bases for V and 7 bases for J; bases not matched to a gene: 8. Germline V gives CDR1 SQVTM, CDR2 ANQGSEA. The CDR3: CSVIRQGVGEAFF. CDR3 nucleotide sequence: TGCAGCGTTATCAGACAGGGGGTGGGTGAAGCTTTCTTT.

The chain employs TRBV11-2 and TRBJ1-1, with 7 bases aligning to TRBD1. V shed 6 bases, J shed 3 bases, and the junction held 10 bases outside the gene matches. The CDR3 is made up of 15 amino acids. In germline, CDR1 is SGHAT, CDR2 FQNNGV. CDR3 protein: CASSGTGRGHTEAFF. The CDR3 DNA sequence: TGTGCCAGCAGTGGAACTGGGAGGGGGCACACTGAAGCTTTCTTT.

V gene TRBV10-3 combines with J gene TRBJ1-5; D call uncertain. Looked up from germline, CDR1 is ENHRY and CDR2 is SYGVKD. The CDR3 loop spans 13 amino acids. Trimming left V 4 bases short and J 0 bases short, with 4 bases between. The CDR3 spells CAISVNSNQPQHF. The CDR3 coding sequence is TGTGCCATCAGTGTAAATAGCAATCAGCCCCAGCATTTT.

In nucleotides, the CDR3 is TGTGCCAGCAGTGTAAATCGGAGACGGACTTCCTACGAGCAGTACTTC. Protein sequence: CASSVNRRRTSYEQYF. The rearrangement uses TRBV2 and TRBJ2-7; D is possibly TRBD2 (5 bases). The germline V and J ends were trimmed by 4 bases and 1 base, with 17 bases remaining between them. This CDR3 region has 16 residues. The germline V gene has CDR1 SNHLY and CDR2 FYNNEI.

This chain joins TRBV5-4 and TRBJ1-2; 7 bases align to TRBD1. Looked up from germline, CDR1 is SGHNT and CDR2 is YYREEE (reference sequence). This CDR3 spans 14 amino acids. V shed 0 bases, J shed 7 bases, and the junction held 6 bases outside the gene matches. CDR3 residues: CASSLEGGAVGYTF. The CDR3 DNA follows: TGTGCCAGCAGCTTGGAAGGGGGCGCGGTTGGCTACACCTTC.

The chain couples TRBV30 to TRBJ1-6, with 9 nucleotides matching TRBD1. Germline V gives CDR1 GTSNPN, CDR2 SVGIG (reference sequence). The junction had 2 bases not matched to a gene; V was cut back by 2 bases and J by 9 bases. The CDR3 length is 13 residues. In DNA form, the CDR3 reads TGTGCCTGGAGTCAACAGGGGGCTTCACCCCTCCACTTT. It yields the protein CAWSQQGASPLHF.

This clone has a single count. The chain carries TRBV10-2 and TRBJ1-2; D unresolved. Germline V gene lookup returns CDR1 WSHSY and CDR2 SAAADI. V lost 5 bases to trimming and J lost 0 bases, with 10 bases between them. The CDR3 extends over 14 amino acids. CDR3 region: CASSPGPTNYGYTF. The CDR3 nucleotides are TGCGCCAGCAGTCCCGGGCCGACTAACTATGGCTACACCTTC.

The rearrangement uses TRBV27 and TRBJ2-7; 10 bases are a match to TRBD1. Unmatched junction bases numbered 2, after V lost 5 bases and J lost 4 bases. The CDR3 runs 13 residues. Germline lookup yields CDR1 MNHEY and CDR2 SMNVEV (reference sequence). The CDR3 nucleotides read TGTGCCAGCAGTGCGGGACAGGGGTACGAGCAGTACTTC. This translates into CASSAGQGYEQYF.

The chain carries TRBV19 and TRBJ1-6; D possibly corresponds to TRBD1 (5 bases). The CDR3 has 16 residues. CDR1 LNHDA and CDR2 SQIVND come from the germline V gene (reference sequence). The V and J ends lost 6 bases and 7 bases respectively, with 19 bases between them. The CDR3 DNA sequence: TGTGCCAGTAGGAACATCCCGGGACCAAAGAATTCACCCCTCCACTTT. This codes for CASRNIPGPKNSPLHF.

This clone was counted a single time. V and J are TRBV5-5 and TRBJ1-2; D unresolved. Germline V CDR1 and CDR2: SGHKS, YYEKEE (reference sequence). Trimming cost V 4 bases and J 8 bases, with 12 bases left between them. This CDR3 is built from 12 residues. The CDR3 spells CASSLLGEGYTF. CDR3 bases: TGTGCCAGCAGCCTCTTGGGAGAGGGCTACACCTTC.

V usage is TRBV6-6 and J usage is TRBJ1-2; weak D call: TRBD1 (6 bases). The CDR3 is 16 residues long. V was trimmed by 3 bases and J by 0 bases, leaving 14 bases between them. CDR1 MNHNY and CDR2 SVGAGI come from the germline V gene (reference sequence). CDR3 amino acids: CASSYPRQEPNYGYTF. The CDR3 DNA sequence: TGTGCCAGCAGTTATCCAAGACAGGAACCTAACTATGGCTACACCTTC.